This paragraph reports one T cell receptor (beta chain). The antigen is unknown. The source material, about 18-31 mg of unsorted bulk tissue, was used to co-extract RNA and DNA. Sampling of every tumor involved five separate regions. These included the tumor centre. The data originate from a study of tumor-infiltrating lymphocytes in primary liver carcinoma. Study-wide background: The patient population consisted of men and women between 30 and 69 years of age.

With a constant-region primer, TCR beta cDNA was made from 500 ng of total RNA. Three nested multiplex PCR rounds, a slightly modified ARM-PCR, produced the libraries for TCR beta. TRBV1-TRBV30 forward primers paired with a C-beta reverse primer drove the first two PCR rounds, about 10 cycles each. Each CDR3 protein gets one entry after TCRdb re-called the multiplex PCR reads with MiXCR. The sample has about 210,000 distinct CDR3 sequences; around four fifths are singletons. Study-level points and caveats: Only around 7.5-25% of top clones occurred in all five tumor regions.

The germline gives CDR1 SGHNT, CDR2 YYREEE (reference sequence). V lost 4 bases to trimming and J lost 2 bases, with 10 bases between them. The CDR3 loop spans 13 amino acids. This TCR was sampled from a man aged 40-50 years with primary liver carcinoma and hepatitis B virus infection. The sequenced sample consisted of tumor tissue from primary liver carcinoma. The chain combines TRBV5-4 with TRBJ2-7; D possibly corresponds to TRBD1 (6 bases). The CDR3: CASSIGGTYEQYF. The CDR3 nucleotides read TGTGCCAGCAGCATAGGGGGTACCTACGAGCAGTACTTC.